This T cell receptor beta chain is drawn from a study of shared clonotypes between healthy human individuals. The deep-level immunoSEQ assay was used. Original analysis: Because ImmunoSEQ provided only junction sequences with no quality scores, the filtering differed. Generated by immunoSEQ multiplex PCR, the TCRdb table keeps only in-frame clones and is missing some. The V and J calls and clone size come from that table; D and trimming were worked out from the DNA. Among some 2.1 million clones listed, over 85% were seen once. Remarks on this clone: The antigen is not known.

Germline V gene lookup returns CDR1 SGHAT and CDR2 FQNNGV. There are 14 residues in the CDR3. V lost 6 bases to trimming and J lost 7 bases, with 13 bases between them. It was CD45RO-negative cells, positively selected for CCR7, that made up naive CD8 cells, with terminally differentiated effector memory CD45RA+ cells excluded. Overall study results and limits: Having only a few donors restricted how much genetic and exposure-history diversity was captured.

The sequenced sample consisted of naive CD8+ T cells from PBMCs. This sequence was found in a man between 18 and 35 years old in good health. Some clones in this sample may be carry-over from other donors' samples. This chain uses TRBV11-2 with TRBJ1-6, with a possible D match to TRBD1 (6 bases). CDR3 DNA: TGTGCCAGCAGACACCGGGACACCAATTCACCCCTCCACTTT. This encodes CASRHRDTNSPLHF.